This TCR beta chain was obtained from a study of blood T cell repertoires in COVID-19. In the study overall: Collection of acute and convalescent COVID-19 samples took place in the United States, Italy and Spain. PBMCs, B-cell-depleted T cells, or T cells provided the cDNA or gDNA that made up the material.

Authors' processing steps: Cell counts per sample came from amplifying reference gene primers. Using immunoSEQ multiplex PCR, the repertoire was profiled, and TCRdb retains in-frame clones only, with some absent. V and J calls and clone size are those listed in that table; D and trimming were worked out from the DNA. Seen here are hundreds of thousands of clones, around nine tenths observed once, and the top ten hold about 6.5%. The CDR3 sequence is 12 residues long. Trimming stripped 5 bases from V and 4 bases from J, with 9 bases between. Germline CDR1 and CDR2: SGHVS and FQNEAQ. The sequencing input was peripheral blood. The sequence came from a man aged 55 to 70 who had recovered from COVID-19. The chain carries TRBV7-8 and TRBJ2-7; D is perhaps TRBD1 or TRBD2 (6 bases each). CDR3 sequence reads: CASSQGRYEQYF. CDR3 in DNA: TGTGCCAGCAGCCAGGGGAGGTACGAGCAGTACTTC.